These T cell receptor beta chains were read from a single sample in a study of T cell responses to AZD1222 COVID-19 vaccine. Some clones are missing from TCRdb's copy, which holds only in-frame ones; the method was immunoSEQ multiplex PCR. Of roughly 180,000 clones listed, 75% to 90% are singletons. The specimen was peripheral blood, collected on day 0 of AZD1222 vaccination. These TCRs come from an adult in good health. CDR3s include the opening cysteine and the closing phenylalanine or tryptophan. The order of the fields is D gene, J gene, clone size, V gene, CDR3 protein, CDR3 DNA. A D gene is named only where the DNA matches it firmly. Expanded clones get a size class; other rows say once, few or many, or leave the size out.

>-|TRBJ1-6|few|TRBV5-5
CASSLVQGSYNSPLHF
TGTGCCAGCAGCTTGGTCCAGGGATCCTATAATTCACCCCTCCACTTT
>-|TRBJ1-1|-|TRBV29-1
CSVTPGDGAFF
TGCAGCGTTACACCAGGGGACGGGGCTTTCTTT
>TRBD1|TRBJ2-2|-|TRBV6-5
CAINGQANTGELFF
TGTGCCATCAATGGACAGGCGAACACCGGGGAGCTGTTTTTT
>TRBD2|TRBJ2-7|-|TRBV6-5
CASSYLAGGLGEQYF
TGTGCCAGCAGTTACCTAGCGGGAGGATTGGGGGAGCAGTACTTC
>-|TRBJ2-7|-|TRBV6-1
CASSAAVGGGSYEQYF
TGTGCCAGCAGTGCCGCGGTGGGAGGGGGCTCCTACGAGCAGTACTTC
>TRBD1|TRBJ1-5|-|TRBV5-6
CASSWGTGANQPQHF
TGTGCCAGCAGCTGGGGGACAGGGGCCAATCAGCCCCAGCATTTT
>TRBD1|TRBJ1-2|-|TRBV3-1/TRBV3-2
CASQTGDYGYTF
TGTGCCAGTCAGACAGGGGACTATGGCTACACCTTC
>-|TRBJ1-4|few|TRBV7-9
CASSLVGEREKLFF
TGTGCCAGCAGCTTAGTGGGGGAGCGGGAAAAACTGTTTTTT
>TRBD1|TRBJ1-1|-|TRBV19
CASNGQGNTEAFF
TGTGCCAGTAACGGACAGGGGAACACTGAAGCTTTCTTT
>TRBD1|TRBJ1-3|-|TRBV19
CASRQGGSGNTIYF
TGTGCCAGTCGCCAGGGGGGATCTGGAAACACCATATATTTT
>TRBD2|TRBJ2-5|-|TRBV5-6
CASSVTSGGPETQYF
TGTGCCAGCAGCGTGACTAGCGGGGGGCCAGAGACCCAGTACTTC
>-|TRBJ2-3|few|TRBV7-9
CASSSGAGRGDTQYF
TGTGCCAGCAGCTCCGGGGCGGGACGAGGAGATACGCAGTATTTT
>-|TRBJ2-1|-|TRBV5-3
CARRTRGGSHQETASVRNEQFF
TGTGCCAGAAGAACCAGGGGGGGATCCCATCAGGAGACTGCATCGGTCAGAAATGAGCAGTTCTTC
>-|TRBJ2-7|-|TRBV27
CASSSGVVYEQYF
TGTGCCAGCAGTTCAGGGGTGGTCTACGAGCAGTACTTC
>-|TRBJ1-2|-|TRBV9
CASSVEPNYGYTF
TGTGCCAGCAGCGTAGAACCTAACTATGGCTACACCTTC
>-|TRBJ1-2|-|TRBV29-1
CSVDERGMNYGYTF
TGCAGCGTTGATGAGAGGGGAATGAACTATGGCTACACCTTC
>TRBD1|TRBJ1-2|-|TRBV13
CASSPRTGGNYGYTF
TGTGCCAGCAGCCCCCGGACAGGGGGCAACTATGGCTACACCTTC
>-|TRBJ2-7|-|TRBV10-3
CAMSSASSYEQYF
TGTGCCATGTCGTCGGCGAGCTCCTACGAGCAGTACTTC
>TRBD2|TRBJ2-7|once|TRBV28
CASSLGGSRYEQYF
TGTGCCAGCAGTTTAGGCGGGAGTCGGTACGAGCAGTACTTC
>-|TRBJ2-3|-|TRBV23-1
CASSQIEDRPSTDTQYF
TGCGCCAGCAGTCAAATCGAAGACAGGCCCAGCACAGATACGCAGTATTTT
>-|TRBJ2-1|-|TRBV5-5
CASSQGYEQFF
TGTGCCAGCAGCCAGGGGTATGAGCAGTTCTTC
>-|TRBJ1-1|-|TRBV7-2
CASSLAHSVNTEAFF
TGTGCCAGCAGCTTAGCTCATTCAGTGAACACTGAAGCTTTCTTT
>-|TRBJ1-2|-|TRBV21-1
CASSKFIDRRDYGYTF
TGTGCCAGCAGCAAATTTATCGACAGGAGGGACTATGGCTACACCTTC
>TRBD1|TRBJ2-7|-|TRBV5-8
CASSREPGQGFGEQYF
TGTGCCAGCAGCCGAGAGCCGGGACAGGGATTTGGCGAGCAGTACTTC
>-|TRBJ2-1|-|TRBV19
CASSIRTYNEQFF
TGTGCCAGTAGTATCCGAACTTACAATGAGCAGTTCTTC
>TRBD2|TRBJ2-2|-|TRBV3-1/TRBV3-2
CASSQVGSGPNTGELFF
TGTGCCAGCAGCCAAGTCGGTAGCGGGCCTAACACCGGGGAGCTGTTTTTT
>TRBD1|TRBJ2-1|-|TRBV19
CASSILGTGYNEQFF
TGTGCCAGTAGTATTTTAGGGACAGGGTACAATGAGCAGTTCTTC
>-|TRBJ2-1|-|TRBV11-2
CASSSSPLSYNEQFF
TGTGCCAGCAGCTCTAGCCCTCTTTCCTACAATGAGCAGTTCTTC
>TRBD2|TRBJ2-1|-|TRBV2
CASSEARLAGDNEQFF
TGTGCCAGCAGTGAAGCAAGGCTAGCGGGGGACAATGAGCAGTTCTTC
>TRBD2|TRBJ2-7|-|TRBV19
CASRSGRFQYF
TGTGCCAGTAGGAGCGGGAGGTTTCAGTACTTC
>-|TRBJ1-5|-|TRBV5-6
CASSFAQGFNQPQHF
TGTGCCAGCAGCTTCGCCCAAGGATTTAATCAGCCCCAGCATTTT
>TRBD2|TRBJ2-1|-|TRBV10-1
CASSAGLAGVEQFF
TGCGCCAGCAGTGCAGGACTAGCGGGAGTCGAGCAGTTCTTC
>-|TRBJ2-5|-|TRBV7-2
CASSLRDYQETQYF
TGTGCCAGCAGCTTAAGGGATTACCAAGAGACCCAGTACTTC
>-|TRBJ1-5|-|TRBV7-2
CASSLLGRQSNQPQHF
TGTGCCAGCAGCTTATTGGGCCGGCAAAGCAATCAGCCCCAGCATTTT
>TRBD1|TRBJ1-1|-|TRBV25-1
CASSENRGPGTEAFF
TGTGCCAGCAGTGAAAACAGGGGGCCAGGCACTGAAGCTTTCTTT